This T cell receptor (beta chain) was sequenced in a study of T cell changes during pregnancy in multiple sclerosis. Assay used: immunoSEQ multiplex PCR; TCRdb lists only in-frame clones, some missing. The table lists about 28,000 clones, 89% of them singletons. Trimming left V 1 base short and J 1 base short, with 8 bases between. CDR1 LGHNA and CDR2 YNFKEQ come from the germline V gene. CDR3 length: 15 amino acids. The chain uses TRBV4-2 and TRBJ2-1; D remains unclear. This TCR was recovered from a female donor with multiple sclerosis, enrolled in a pregnancy study. The sequences come from CD4+ T cells from peripheral blood mononuclear cells, collected in the second trimester of pregnancy. The CDR3 DNA follows: TGTGCCAGCAGCCAAGTCGCGCTATCCTACAATGAGCAGTTCTTC. Encoded protein: CASSQVALSYNEQFF.